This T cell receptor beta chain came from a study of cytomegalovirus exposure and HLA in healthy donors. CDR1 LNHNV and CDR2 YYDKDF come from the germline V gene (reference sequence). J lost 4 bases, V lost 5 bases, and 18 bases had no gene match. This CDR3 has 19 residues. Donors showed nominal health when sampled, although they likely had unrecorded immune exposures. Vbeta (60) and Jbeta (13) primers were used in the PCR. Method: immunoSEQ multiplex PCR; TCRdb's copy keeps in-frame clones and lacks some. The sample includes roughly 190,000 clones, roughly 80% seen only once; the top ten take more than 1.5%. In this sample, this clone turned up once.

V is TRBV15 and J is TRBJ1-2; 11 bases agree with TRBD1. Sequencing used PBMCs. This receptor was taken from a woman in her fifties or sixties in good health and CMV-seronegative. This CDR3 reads CATSAYYPGPGQGGYGYTF. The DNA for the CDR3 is TGTGCCACCAGCGCTTACTATCCCGGCCCGGGACAGGGGGGCTATGGCTACACCTTC.